This T cell receptor (beta chain) was captured by sequencing in a study of vaccination and CD4 T cells after COVID-19. Study-level information: Researchers treated cells with overlapping spike peptides taken from SARS-CoV-2, HCoV-NL63, HCoV-OC43 and HCoV-229E.

Cultured CD4+ T cell DNA underwent sequencing with the Oncomine TCR Beta short-read assay. One entry per CDR3 protein results from TCRdb running MiXCR on the PCR reads. The table lists 14,000 to 15,000 distinct CDR3 sequences, less than 75% of them singletons. As regards this clonotype: The antigen is unknown.

This CDR3 comprises 13 residues. Germline V CDR1 and CDR2: DFQATT, SNEGSKA (reference sequence). The treatment denotes: approximately 9-day PBMC culture with coronavirus spike peptide pools or control peptides (ViraFEST assay). The receptor's source is a human donor who had recovered from COVID-19. The chain employs TRBV20-1 and TRBJ1-1; D uncertain. Sequenced input: CD4+ T cells from blood, cultured in vitro. CDR3 DNA: TGCAGATTCTCCGCCTTAGGGAACACTGAAGCTTTCTTT. This translates into CRFSALGNTEAFF.